One and the same sample provided the 32 T cell receptor beta chains below, sequenced in a study of CD8 T cells in ankylosing spondylitis. Whole-study findings and limits: A TCR beta motif of several highly homologous variants seemed to mark ankylosing spondylitis blood.

The antigens these receptors bind are not known. MiXCR, run by TCRdb on the 5' RACE reads, gives a single entry per CDR3 protein. The sample has around 770,000 distinct CDR3 sequences, 10% to 15% seen once. The specimen was blood, either unsorted or a sorted T cell fraction (not recorded which). Every receptor here comes from a male donor with ankylosing spondylitis.

In this sample, this clonotype turned up a few times. The rearrangement uses TRBV7-9 and TRBJ2-7; D is perhaps TRBD2 (6 bases). CDR3 size: 12 residues. The germline gives CDR1 SEHNR, CDR2 FQNEAQ (reference sequence). The germline V and J ends were trimmed by 5 bases and 6 bases, with 11 bases remaining between them. The CDR3 coding sequence is TGTGCCAGCAGCACGGCCGGGGGCGAGCAGTACTTC. Its protein is CASSTAGGEQYF.

This clonotype was recorded many times. The V gene is TRBV5-1, the J gene TRBJ1-1, with 10 bases fitting TRBD1. With V trimmed by 5 bases and J by 4 bases, 5 bases remained unmatched. Germline CDR1 SGHRS, CDR2 YFSETQ. The CDR3 is made up of 14 amino acids. CDR3 region: CASSLGDRGTEAFF. Written as DNA, the CDR3 is TGCGCCAGCAGTTTAGGGGACAGGGGCACTGAAGCTTTCTTT.

This clonotype appeared a few times. The V call is TRBV6-5, the J call TRBJ2-7; D may be TRBD1 (6 bases). CDR1 and CDR2 (germline): MNHEY, SVGAGI. The CDR3 totals 17 residues. Trimming removed 4 bases from V and 0 bases from J, with 19 bases in between. The CDR3 DNA reads as TGTGCCAGCAGTTCCCTCTATGGGACAACCAGCTCCTACGAGCAGTACTTC. Translated: CASSSLYGTTSSYEQYF.

This clonotype was detected once. Here the CDR3 omits its conserved ending phenylalanine or tryptophan, so a read error is the likely source. CDR3 nucleotides: TGTGCCAGCAGCTTTCGACGGGGCACGGGCACTGAAGCTTTCATT. It specifies CASSFRRGTGTEAFI. The chain joins TRBV7-2 to TRBJ1-1; tentatively, D is TRBD1 (5 bases). This CDR3 contains 15 residues. Germline CDR1 and CDR2: SGHTA and FQGNSA. The ends were cut back, 3 bases at V and 4 bases at J, with 15 bases in the middle.

This clonotype was counted many times. This could be a read error, since a much larger clone is one nucleotide away. J is TRBJ2-1 and V is TRBV7-2; D is undetermined. The CDR3 sequence is 13 residues long. Trimming took off 0 bases at V and 5 bases at J, with 5 bases between the two ends. In germline, CDR1 is SGHTA, CDR2 FQGNSA. CDR3 DNA sequence: TGTGCCAGCAGCTTAGCGCGGCACAATGAGCAGTTCTTC. Translated, it gives CASSLARHNEQFF.

This clonotype was counted a few times. The genes are TRBV24-1 and TRBJ1-5, with no clear D. V was trimmed by 12 bases and J by 4 bases, leaving 15 bases between them. The CDR3 is 13 amino acids. Germline-derived CDR1 and CDR2 are KGHDR and SFDVKD. CDR3 region: CAVQRDGNQPQHF. CDR3 sequence (DNA): TGTGCCGTACAGAGGGATGGGAATCAGCCCCAGCATTTT.

The chain carries TRBV6-2 or TRBV6-3 and TRBJ2-4; a possible D gene is TRBD1 (5 bases). The CDR3 runs 15 residues. Germline-derived CDR1 and CDR2 are MNHEY and SVGEGT. V was pared by 6 bases and J by 4 bases, with 16 bases between. CDR3 DNA: TGTGCCAGCAGCCCCATAAGGGGTAGAAAAAACATTCAGTACTTC. Translating it yields CASSPIRGRKNIQYF.

This sequence joins TRBV20-1 and TRBJ2-5, with D perhaps assigned TRBD1 or TRBD2 (5 bases each). V lost 0 bases and J lost 5, with 13 bases in between. CDR1 is DFQATT and CDR2 is SNEGSKA in the germline V gene (reference sequence). The CDR3 has 14 residues. This CDR3 reads CSARDPRRDETQYF. In DNA form, the CDR3 reads TGCAGTGCTAGAGATCCCCGCAGGGACGAGACCCAGTACTTC.

J is TRBJ1-4 and V is TRBV7-2; D is possibly TRBD1 (5 bases). Germline CDR1 reads SGHTA; CDR2 reads FQGNSA. The CDR3 consists of 14 residues. The V end was cut by 9 bases, the J end by 5 bases, with 16 bases between. In nucleotides, the CDR3 is TGTGCCAGTAAAGAGGGGAGGGACAATGAAAAACTGTTTTTT. It codes for CASKEGRDNEKLFF.

This clonotype appeared many times. This chain joins TRBV7-9 and TRBJ2-7; D could derive from TRBD1 or TRBD2 (6 bases each). V was shortened by 4 bases and J by 3 bases, with 16 bases between the two germline ends. This CDR3 region has 15 residues. Germline CDR1 reads SEHNR; CDR2 reads FQNEAQ (reference sequence). CDR3 in DNA: TGTGCCAGCAGCTCCATGGGGGGCGCAGTCTACGAGCAGTACTTC. Translation: CASSSMGGAVYEQYF.

This rearrangement joins TRBV5-4 to TRBJ2-5, with 8 bases aligning to TRBD2. The CDR3 totals 14 residues. Unmatched junction bases numbered 11, after V lost 4 bases and J lost 9 bases. Looked up from germline, CDR1 is SGHNT and CDR2 is YYREEE (reference sequence). The CDR3 sequence is CASSGGQGRGAQYF. The CDR3 DNA is TGTGCCAGCAGCGGGGGGCAGGGGCGGGGGGCCCAGTACTTC.

This clonotype was observed many times. The genes are TRBV7-6 and TRBJ2-1; D gene ambiguous. Germline V gene sequence: CDR1 SGHVS, CDR2 FNYEAQ. The ends were cut back, 6 bases at V and 0 bases at J, with 12 bases in the middle. The CDR3 has 15 amino acids. The CDR3 coding sequence is TGTGCCAGCAGTCATGACCCGAGCTCCTACAATGAGCAGTTCTTC. Translating gives CASSHDPSSYNEQFF.

The rearrangement joins TRBV5-1 to TRBJ2-3, with unresolved D. Germline loops: CDR1 SGHRS, CDR2 YFSETQ. The germline V and J ends were trimmed by 1 base and 4 bases, with 19 bases remaining between them. The CDR3 sequence is 17 residues long. Written as DNA, the CDR3 is TGCGCCAGCAGCTTGAGCCGGGCCCCGGTGGTCGCAGATACGCAGTATTTT. It specifies CASSLSRAPVVADTQYF.

This clonotype was seen more than once but under ten times. The chain combines TRBV6-2 or TRBV6-3 with TRBJ2-2, with unresolved D. The CDR3 has 16 amino acids. The V gene's germline CDR1 is MNHEY and CDR2 SVGEGT. V was cut by 3 bases and J by 0 bases, with 11 bases left in between. DNA for the CDR3: TGTGCCAGCAGTTATTTGGGATACGCGAACACCGGGGAGCTGTTTTTT. It specifies CASSYLGYANTGELFF.

The gene calls are TRBV20-1 and TRBJ1-6; 10 bases align to TRBD1. CDR1 is DFQATT, CDR2 SNEGSKA, per germline (reference sequence). V trimming: 5 bases; J trimming: 6 bases; junction bases outside the gene matches: 4. The CDR3 has 14 amino acids. In DNA form, the CDR3 reads TGCAGTGCTCCACGGACAGGGGGTAATTCACCCCTCCACTTT. It codes for CSAPRTGGNSPLHF.

This clonotype was detected many times. The chain joins TRBV10-3 to TRBJ1-3; D unclear. CDR3 length equals 14 residues. Looked up from germline, CDR1 is ENHRY and CDR2 is SYGVKD. V was clipped by 7 bases and J by 0 bases, with 10 bases between them. CDR3 sequence reads: CAINRQSSGNTIYF. In DNA form, the CDR3 reads TGTGCCATCAATAGACAAAGCTCTGGAAACACCATATATTTT.

This clonotype has a handful of counts. The V gene is TRBV18, the J gene TRBJ2-5; tentatively, D is TRBD1 or TRBD2 (6 bases each). V was trimmed by 0 bases and J by 5 bases, leaving 13 bases between them. Germline V CDR1 and CDR2: KGHSH, LQKENI. This CDR3 has 15 amino acids. The CDR3 is CASSPPGGRRETQYF. In nucleotides, the CDR3 is TGTGCCAGCTCACCACCTGGGGGGCGCCGGGAGACCCAGTACTTC.

J is TRBJ1-1 and V is TRBV10-3; D is unclear. Germline V CDR1 and CDR2: ENHRY, SYGVKD. The CDR3 sequence is 13 residues long. Trimming cost V 6 bases and J 3 bases, with 11 bases left between them. This CDR3 is CAIRVGVDTEAFF. The DNA of the CDR3 is TGTGCCATCAGGGTCGGGGTAGACACTGAAGCTTTCTTT.

The chain links TRBV7-8 to TRBJ2-7, with 10 bases identical to TRBD1. Germline V gene lookup returns CDR1 SGHVS and CDR2 FQNEAQ. The CDR3 is 17 amino acids. V lost 2 bases to trimming and J lost 4 bases; unmatched junction nucleotides: 11. CDR3 sequence reads: CASSLPKAGTGDYEQYF. The CDR3 nucleotides are TGTGCCAGCAGCTTACCGAAAGCGGGGACAGGGGATTACGAGCAGTACTTC.

The chain recombines TRBV30 with TRBJ1-2; unclear D gene. The germline CDR1 and CDR2 sequences are GTSNPN and SVGIG (reference sequence). Trimming took 1 base from V and 4 from J, leaving 13 bases between them. The CDR3 is 14 residues long. CDR3 sequence: CAWSEPLVVYGYTF. CDR3 nucleotide sequence: TGTGCCTGGAGTGAACCCTTGGTGGTCTATGGCTACACCTTC.

The rearrangement joins TRBV19 to TRBJ1-6, with 10 bases aligning to TRBD1. This CDR3 contains 14 residues. Germline V lookup: CDR1 LNHDA, CDR2 SQIVND (reference sequence). The V and J ends lost 5 bases and 9 bases, in that order; junction bases with no gene match: 4. CDR3 sequence (DNA): TGTGCCAGTAGTGTCGACAGGGGGCTTTCACCCCTCCACTTT. The encoded protein is CASSVDRGLSPLHF.

This clonotype was observed a handful of times. J is TRBJ1-1 and V is TRBV6-2 or TRBV6-3; the D is unclear. In germline, CDR1 is MNHEY, CDR2 SVGEGT. Trimming stripped 6 bases from V and 10 bases from J, with 12 bases between. CDR3 length: 11 residues. CDR3 in amino acids: CASRDVSRAFF. CDR3 bases: TGTGCCAGCAGAGATGTTAGTAGAGCTTTCTTT.

Only a few counts were recorded for this clonotype. The chain recombines TRBV20-1 with TRBJ2-7, with D possibly TRBD2 on 5 matching bases. The V gene's germline CDR1 is DFQATT and CDR2 SNEGSKA (reference sequence). This CDR3 is built from 13 residues. V dropped 6 bases and J dropped 1 base, with 13 bases sitting between them. CDR3 loop: CSALGLASYEQYF. The CDR3 region has the DNA TGCAGTGCCTTAGGGCTAGCTTCCTACGAGCAGTACTTC.

The V call is TRBV11-2, the J call TRBJ1-1; D ambiguous. This CDR3 spans 12 amino acids. Germline V gives CDR1 SGHAT, CDR2 FQNNGV. V lost 2 bases and J 6 bases, leaving 7 bases between the germline ends. DNA for the CDR3: TGTGCCAGCAGCTTATGGAGCGCTGAAGCTTTCTTT. This encodes CASSLWSAEAFF.

This clonotype was counted between two and nine times. This chain's CDR3 is CASSDSGRNNEQFF. The DNA of the CDR3 is TGCGCCAGCAGTGATTCCGGGAGGAACAATGAGCAGTTCTTC. J is TRBJ2-1 and V is TRBV10-1, with 7 bases lining up with TRBD2. The CDR3 is 14 amino acids. Germline assignment: CDR1 WNHNN and CDR2 SYGVQD (reference sequence). Unmatched junction bases numbered 4, after V lost 3 bases and J lost 5 bases.

In regard to this clonotype: This could be a read error, since a much larger clone is one nucleotide away. The chain has TRBV20-1 and TRBJ1-1; D perhaps matches TRBD1 (5 bases). The germline V gene has CDR1 DFQATT and CDR2 SNEGSKA (reference sequence). The CDR3 has 14 amino acids. Trimming took 3 bases from V and 0 from J, leaving 11 bases between them. The CDR3 DNA follows: TGCAGTGCTAGCGATACAGGAATGAACACTGAAGCTTTCTTT. Translating it yields CSASDTGMNTEAFF.

The genes are TRBV10-3 and TRBJ2-1; D may be TRBD2 (6 bases). This CDR3 region has 12 residues. Trimming removed 5 bases at V and 8 bases at J, with 10 bases between. Germline V lookup: CDR1 ENHRY, CDR2 SYGVKD. CDR3 sequence reads: CAISPRGYEQFF. Written as DNA, the CDR3 is TGTGCCATCAGTCCCCGGGGGTATGAGCAGTTCTTC.

This clonotype was counted only a few times. The V gene is TRBV29-1, the J gene TRBJ1-2, with D maybe TRBD1 (6 bases). Germline CDR1 reads SQVTM; CDR2 reads ANQGSEA. The CDR3 runs 11 residues. V dropped 7 bases and J dropped 8 bases, with 14 bases sitting between them. The CDR3 spells CSAADGGGYTF. Written as DNA, the CDR3 is TGCAGCGCTGCCGATGGGGGCGGCTACACCTTC. The whole variable domain, remainder taken from reference TRBV29-1 and TRBJ1-2, is SAVISQKPSRDICQRGTSLTIQCQVDSQVTMMFWYRQQPGQSLTLIATANQGSEATYESGFVIDKFPISRPNLTFSTLTVSNMSPEDSSIYLCSAADGGGYTFGSGTRLTVV.

This clonotype was recorded many times. This chain joins TRBV4-2 and TRBJ1-4; 9 bases map to TRBD1. The V and J ends lost 3 bases and 7 bases, in that order; junction bases with no gene match: 6. The CDR3 contains 15 residues. In germline, CDR1 is LGHNA, CDR2 YNFKEQ. In DNA, the CDR3 is TGTGCCAGCAGCCAGACGGACAGGGGAGGTGAAAAACTGTTTTTT. Its translation is CASSQTDRGGEKLFF.

This clonotype showed up many times. The rearrangement joins TRBV4-3 to TRBJ2-1, with 12 bases matching TRBD2. The length of the CDR3 is 18 residues. Germline trimming cut 2 bases from V and 1 base from J; bases unmatched to any gene: 6. Germline V gene lookup returns CDR1 LGHNA and CDR2 YSLEER. CDR3 sequence reads: CASSQNLAGGWSYNEQFF. As DNA, the CDR3 is TGCGCCAGCAGCCAAAACCTAGCGGGAGGGTGGTCCTACAATGAGCAGTTCTTC.

J is TRBJ2-3 and V is TRBV28; the match to TRBD2 covers 7 bases. Germline V gene data show CDR1 as MDHEN and CDR2 as SYDVKM. This CDR3 has 18 residues. J gave up 0 bases and V 2 bases, and 11 bases lay outside the gene matches. The CDR3 region is CASSLTRVAGESTDTQYF. The CDR3 DNA sequence: TGTGCCAGCAGTTTAACGAGGGTTGCGGGAGAGAGCACAGATACGCAGTATTTT.

The CDR3 coding sequence is TGCGCCAGCAGCCCGTCGACAGGGATCTACGAGCAGTACTTC. Protein product: CASSPSTGIYEQYF. The V gene is TRBV5-1, the J gene TRBJ2-7, with TRBD1 identical over 7 bases. CDR3 length: 14 amino acids. The trim removed 4 bases at V and 3 bases at J, leaving 7 bases unmatched. Germline lookup yields CDR1 SGHRS and CDR2 YFSETQ.